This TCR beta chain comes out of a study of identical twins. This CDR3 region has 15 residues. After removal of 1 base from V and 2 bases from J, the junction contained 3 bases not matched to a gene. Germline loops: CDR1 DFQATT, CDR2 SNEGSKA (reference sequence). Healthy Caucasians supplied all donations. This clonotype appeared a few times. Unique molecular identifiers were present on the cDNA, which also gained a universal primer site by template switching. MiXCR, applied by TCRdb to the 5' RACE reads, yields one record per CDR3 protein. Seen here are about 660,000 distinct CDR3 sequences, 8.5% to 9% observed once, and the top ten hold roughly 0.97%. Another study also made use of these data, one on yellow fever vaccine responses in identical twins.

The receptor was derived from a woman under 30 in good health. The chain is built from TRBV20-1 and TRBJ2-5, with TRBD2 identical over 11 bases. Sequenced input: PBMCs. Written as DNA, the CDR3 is TGCAGTGCTAGAGTGATAGCGGGAGGGCAAGAGACCCAGTACTTC. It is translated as CSARVIAGGQETQYF.